This section outlines one T cell receptor (beta chain) sequence together with its context. Its antigen is as yet unknown. These data originate in a study of cytomegalovirus exposure and HLA in healthy donors. Germline V CDR1 and CDR2: ENHRY, SYGVKD. This CDR3 is built from 15 residues. Trimming took 2 bases from V and 0 from J, leaving 8 bases between them. PCR amplification relied on 60 Vbeta primers (plus 13 Jbeta primers). Sequenced by immunoSEQ multiplex PCR; TCRdb stores in-frame clones only, minus some. The sample yields around 100,000 clones, almost 80% seen once. Study results and limitations: The presence/absence work took it that sequencing depth was about the same across donors. The likely explanation for a cluster of highly shared sequence variants was sequencing artifact. The study put 160 or so TCR beta chains on its list as cytomegalovirus-associated.

This sequence was found in a man aged 50 to 60 in good health and CMV-seropositive. The chain joins TRBV10-3 to TRBJ1-5, with D tentatively TRBD1 (6 bases). Sequencing was performed on PBMCs. CDR3 residues: CAISEGGYSNQPQHF. CDR3 coding DNA: TGTGCCATCAGTGAGGGGGGCTATAGCAATCAGCCCCAGCATTTT.